Sequencing of this TCR beta chain was carried out in a study of B cell selection in AIRE deficiency (dated by TCRdb to about 2019). Study-level background: A comparison of TCRbeta repertoires of sorted blood CD4+ conventional T cells and regulatory T cells was made between AIRE-deficient patients and healthy controls. The TCR-sequenced cohort comprised about five AIRE-deficient APECED patients and about five healthy control donors.

Findings and caveats that apply to the study as a whole: Only TCRbeta chains were sequenced, and under 40% of the Treg sequences shared among healthy donors were also detected in healthy Tconv cells, possibly owing to differing TCRalpha chains. TCRBV gene usage, CDR3 length and TCR diversity in Tconv and Treg cells from AIRE-deficient patients were found to be similar to those in cells from healthy donors. Among approximately 3,500 shared Treg TCRbeta sequences, 31.6% were shared exclusively by healthy donors and around 8.7% exclusively by patients, which suggests that Treg selection is less efficient in the absence of AIRE. Shared Treg sequences had shorter CDR3s, which reflects a bias toward rearrangements containing few non-templated nucleotide insertions. Roughly 31% of the Treg TCRbeta sequences shared among healthy donors were found in patient Tconv cells, which suggests that Treg-biased clones were diverted into the Tconv compartment.

In the germline V gene (reference sequence), CDR1 corresponds to LNHDA and CDR2 to SQIVND. The V end gives up 5 bases and the J end 9 bases, leaving 9 bases in the junction not matched to a gene. CDR3 length: 14 amino acids, cysteine to phenylalanine. Just CDR3 DNA is preserved here, 42 bases in frame from base 1. For sorting, conventional CD4 T cells were defined as CD4+CD127+ cells. The control samples were obtained from healthy donors who were not related to the patients. A FACSAria flow cytometer was used to sort the Tconv and Treg cells intended for TCRbeta sequencing. Sorted cells were collected in 5-ml round-bottom polystyrene tubes, and dry cell pellets were stored frozen at -80 degrees C prior to sequencing. In the case of this clone: The antigen it recognizes is unknown. Nothing much larger sits one base from this clone, and base qualities are not available.

TCRbeta chain sequencing was performed with the immunoSEQ platform. The published analysis was carried out like this. When conventional T cell repertoires were pooled, patients gave about 11x10^4 distinct in-frame TCRbeta sequences, while healthy donors gave some 150,000. Treg TCRbeta sequences found in two or more individuals were defined as public, and these public Treg TCRbeta sequences were then searched for in Tconv repertoires. Differences between groups were assessed using Mann-Whitney U tests with Bonferroni-Dunn correction in GraphPad Prism 7.03. This is the immuneACCESS table as TCRdb keeps it, with only in-frame sequences that have V and J called. A part of the clones is gone; compared with another copy, unresolved V genes explain less than half, and the rest is unexplained. D and trimming come from the DNA, and the V and J calls and clone size come from that table. Across this sample there are 20,000 to 25,000 clones, with 90% to 96% seen only once. Around 0.2% of the sample is held by the ten biggest clonotypes.

The sample taken for sequencing was CD4+CD127+ conventional T cells sorted from PBMCs. The receptor was isolated from a human donor in good health. The sequence is built from TRBV19 and TRBJ2-1; the junction holds 8 bases that match TRBD2. The CDR3 has the sequence CASSPSGTRGEQFF. In nucleotides, the sequence is TGTGCCAGTAGTCCCTCCGGGACTAGAGGTGAGCAGTTCTTC.